The sequence of this TCR beta chain was determined in a study of T cell repertoires in cytomegalovirus infection. TCRdb re-called the reads with MiXCR, one entry per CDR3 protein. The sample holds 740,000 or so distinct CDR3 sequences; 35% to 40% are singletons and the top ten take under 3.5%. The clonotype comes from a human donor in good health (CMV status not recorded). Some clones in this sample may be carry-over from other donors' samples. The sample was PBMCs.

This chain's CDR3 is CASSATRRGRGEQYF. CDR3 coding DNA: TGTGCCAGCAGCGCTACCCGACGGGGCCGGGGCGAGCAGTACTTC. V usage is TRBV6-1 and J usage is TRBJ2-7; D possibly matches TRBD1 or TRBD2 (5 bases each). Germline CDR1 reads MNHNS; CDR2 reads SASEGT. This CDR3 region has 15 residues. V was cut by 6 bases and J by 6 bases, with 21 bases left in between.